These 19 T cell receptor beta chains share one sample of origin, sequenced in a study of T-cell reconstitution after alpha-beta-depleted transplantation in children. Unique molecular identifiers were incorporated when the TCRbeta library was constructed. Each CDR3 protein is one row after TCRdb ran MiXCR on the PCR reads. The sample lists around 93,000 distinct CDR3 sequences; roughly 8.4% were seen once. Material: PBMCs from the stem cell graft donor, obtained from the stem cell graft. The receptors were gathered from a human donor who donated a stem cell graft to a child with congenital amegakaryocytic thrombocytopenia.

Ten or more counts support this clonotype. The chain carries TRBV5-1 and TRBJ2-6; D possibly corresponds to TRBD1 (6 bases). Germline values: CDR1 SGHRS, CDR2 YFSETQ. Trimming stripped 4 bases from V and 0 bases from J, with 14 bases between. The CDR3 has 17 residues. The CDR3 sequence is CASSLGQLYSGANVLTF. CDR3 sequence (DNA): TGCGCCAGCAGCCTCGGACAGCTGTACTCTGGGGCCAACGTCCTGACTTTC.

This clonotype was seen at least ten times. The chain joins TRBV12-3 or TRBV12-4 to TRBJ2-3; either TRBD1 or TRBD2 may supply D (6 bases each). The CDR3 consists of 17 residues. Trimming removed 5 bases at V and 2 bases at J, with 20 bases between. The CDR3 here is CASSPFGGTLDTDTQYF. DNA for the CDR3: TGTGCCAGCAGTCCTTTCGGCGGGACACTAGACACAGATACGCAGTATTTT.

In this sample, this clonotype turned up many times. The V and J genes are TRBV20-1 and TRBJ2-3, with 12 bases matching TRBD1. The CDR3 totals 12 residues. The germline V gene has CDR1 DFQATT and CDR2 SNEGSKA (reference sequence). The DNA for the CDR3 is TGCAGCTGGGACAGGGGGCCGGATACGCAGTATTTT. It codes for CSWDRGPDTQYF.

V is TRBV7-9 and J is TRBJ2-6, with D maybe TRBD1 (6 bases). The germline CDR1 and CDR2 sequences are SEHNR and FQNEAQ (reference sequence). There are 14 residues in the CDR3. CDR3 sequence reads: CAAGQLSGANVLTF. The CDR3, as DNA: TGTGCGGCCGGACAGCTCTCTGGGGCCAACGTCCTGACTTTC.

Details on this clonotype: This may arise from a read error, as a much more abundant clone is one base away. The gene calls are TRBV5-1 and TRBJ2-6; 7 bases line up with TRBD1. Germline CDR1 SGHRS, CDR2 YFSETQ. The CDR3 is made up of 14 amino acids. In nucleotides, the CDR3 is TGCGCCAGCAGGACAGGGTCTGGGGCCAACGGCCTGACTTTC. This gives the protein CASRTGSGANGLTF.

This clonotype was recorded many times. This sequence joins TRBV6-2 or TRBV6-3 and TRBJ2-7; D is undetermined. Deletions cut 0 bases from V and 3 bases from J, with 3 bases between. CDR3 length: 12 residues. From germline, CDR1 is MNHEY and CDR2 SVGEGT. This chain's CDR3 is CASSYSDYEQYF. As DNA, the CDR3 is TGTGCCAGCAGTTACTCAGACTACGAGCAGTACTTC.

This clonotype was detected ten times or more. This rearrangement joins TRBV4-2 to TRBJ2-2; 8 bases are a match to TRBD1. This CDR3 is built from 16 residues. From germline, CDR1 is LGHNA and CDR2 YNFKEQ. The ends lost 9 bases at V and 4 bases at J; junction bases unmatched: 13. The CDR3 nucleotides read TGTGCCAGTTTCAGGGGGCAGGGGGCGACCACCGGGGAGCTGTTTTTT. It is translated as CASFRGQGATTGELFF.

This clonotype was seen many times. The chain combines TRBV29-1 with TRBJ1-2, with D hard to call. Trimming stripped 1 base from V and 0 bases from J, with 12 bases between. Germline V gene lookup returns CDR1 SQVTM and CDR2 ANQGSEA. This CDR3 region has 15 residues. CDR3 residues: CSVEGPLGSNYGYTF. The CDR3 nucleotides are TGCAGCGTTGAAGGGCCTCTTGGGTCTAACTATGGCTACACCTTC.

This clonotype was detected ten times or more. The gene calls are TRBV5-1 and TRBJ2-3, with 13 nucleotides matching TRBD2. Germline V gene data show CDR1 as SGHRS and CDR2 as YFSETQ. The CDR3 has 16 amino acids. J was trimmed by 2 bases and V by 4 bases; bases with no gene match: 4. In nucleotides, the CDR3 is TGCGCCAGCAGCACCGGACTAGCGGGAGACACAGATACGCAGTATTTT. This encodes CASSTGLAGDTDTQYF.

This clonotype was picked up many times. The chain recombines TRBV5-1 with TRBJ1-1; 7 nucleotides line up with TRBD1. V was clipped by 2 bases and J by 2 bases; unmatched bases: 6. Germline V CDR1 and CDR2: SGHRS, YFSETQ. The CDR3 consists of 15 residues. The CDR3, as DNA: TGCGCCAGCAGCTTAGCAGGGACAGCAAACACTGAAGCTTTCTTT. Residues: CASSLAGTANTEAFF.

The sample holds many counts of this clonotype. The CDR3 protein is CASGIRDTDSPLHF. As DNA, the CDR3 is TGCGCCAGCGGGATCCGGGACACTGATTCACCCCTCCACTTT. The gene calls are TRBV5-1 and TRBJ1-6; D is perhaps TRBD1 (6 bases). Germline V gene lookup returns CDR1 SGHRS and CDR2 YFSETQ. V was clipped by 7 bases and J by 8 bases, with 16 bases between them. This CDR3 comprises 14 residues.

This clonotype was observed at least ten times. The CDR3 nucleotides read TGCGCCAGCAGCTTGGAAGGACTCTCCATCGCCAATGAGCAGTTCTTC. This sequence encodes CASSLEGLSIANEQFF. V usage is TRBV5-1 and J usage is TRBJ2-1, with D possibly TRBD2 on 5 matching bases. CDR1 is SGHRS, CDR2 YFSETQ, per germline. The CDR3 is made up of 16 amino acids. The V end was cut by 0 bases, the J end by 6 bases, with 16 bases between.

The sample holds many counts of this clonotype. The chain employs TRBV29-1 and TRBJ2-3, with 7 bases aligning to TRBD1. V was clipped by 7 bases and J by 6 bases; unmatched bases: 7. The CDR3 is 12 amino acids. The germline gives CDR1 SQVTM, CDR2 ANQGSEA. The CDR3 sequence: CSADRAADTQYF. In DNA, the CDR3 is TGCAGCGCCGACAGGGCAGCGGATACGCAGTATTTT.

This clonotype was recorded at least ten times. This sequence joins TRBV7-2 and TRBJ2-1; D possibly corresponds to TRBD1 (5 bases). The CDR3 contains 15 residues. CDR1 is SGHTA and CDR2 is FQGNSA in the germline V gene. The ends were cut back, 0 bases at V and 2 bases at J, with 8 bases in the middle. Here the CDR3 DNA reads TGTGCCAGCAGCTTAGCAGCAGGGACCTACAATGAGCAGTTCTTC. It translates to CASSLAAGTYNEQFF. The whole variable domain, remainder taken from reference TRBV7-2 and TRBJ2-1, is GAGVSQSPSNKVTEKGKDVELRCDPISGHTALYWYRQSLGQGLEFLIYFQGNSAPDKSGLPSDRFSAERTGGSVSTLTIQRTQQEDSAVYLCASSLAAGTYNEQFFGPGTRLTVL.

This clonotype showed up many times. V is TRBV5-5 and J is TRBJ2-7; TRBD2 agrees at 8 bases. This CDR3 has 16 amino acids. Germline CDR1 and CDR2: SGHKS and YYEKEE (reference sequence). V lost 3 bases and J lost 5; bases outside the gene matches: 13. CDR3 amino acids: CASSSVHAGGVNEQYF. The DNA of the CDR3 is TGTGCCAGCAGCTCCGTTCATGCGGGAGGAGTTAACGAGCAGTACTTC.

In this sample, this clonotype turned up many times. The V gene is TRBV12-3 or TRBV12-4, the J gene TRBJ2-3; 12 positions match TRBD2. With 5 bases clipped from V and 6 bases from J, the junction kept 6 bases outside the gene matches. The CDR3 totals 15 residues. CDR3 amino acids: CASSQRTSGADTQYF. The CDR3 bases are TGTGCCAGCAGTCAACGGACTAGCGGGGCGGATACGCAGTATTTT.

This clonotype was observed many times. For the CDR3, the DNA is TGTGCCAGCTCACAAGCAGCGGGAGCAGGAGATACGCAGTATTTT. Translated, it gives CASSQAAGAGDTQYF. J is TRBJ2-3 and V is TRBV18; 8 nucleotides agree with TRBD2. The CDR3 is made up of 15 amino acids. From germline, CDR1 is KGHSH and CDR2 LQKENI. V lost 4 bases to trimming and J lost 5 bases; unmatched junction nucleotides: 8.

This clonotype was detected many times. The rearrangement joins TRBV7-2 to TRBJ1-4; D unclear. The V end was cut by 5 bases, the J end by 8 bases, with 12 bases between. This CDR3 spans 13 amino acids. Germline V gene lookup returns CDR1 SGHTA and CDR2 FQGNSA. CDR3 nucleotide sequence: TGTGCCAGCAGCCCGCCCAAATCCGAAAAACTGTTTTTT. Translated, it gives CASSPPKSEKLFF.

This clonotype was counted ten times or more. The chain recombines TRBV27 with TRBJ1-1; 8 nucleotides align to TRBD1. The germline V gene has CDR1 MNHEY and CDR2 SMNVEV (reference sequence). The CDR3 runs to 13 residues. V lost 4 bases to trimming and J lost 9 bases; unmatched junction nucleotides: 7. The CDR3 nucleotides read TGTGCCAGCAGTTCAAACCGGGACAGGAAAGCTTTCTTT. This codes for CASSSNRDRKAFF.